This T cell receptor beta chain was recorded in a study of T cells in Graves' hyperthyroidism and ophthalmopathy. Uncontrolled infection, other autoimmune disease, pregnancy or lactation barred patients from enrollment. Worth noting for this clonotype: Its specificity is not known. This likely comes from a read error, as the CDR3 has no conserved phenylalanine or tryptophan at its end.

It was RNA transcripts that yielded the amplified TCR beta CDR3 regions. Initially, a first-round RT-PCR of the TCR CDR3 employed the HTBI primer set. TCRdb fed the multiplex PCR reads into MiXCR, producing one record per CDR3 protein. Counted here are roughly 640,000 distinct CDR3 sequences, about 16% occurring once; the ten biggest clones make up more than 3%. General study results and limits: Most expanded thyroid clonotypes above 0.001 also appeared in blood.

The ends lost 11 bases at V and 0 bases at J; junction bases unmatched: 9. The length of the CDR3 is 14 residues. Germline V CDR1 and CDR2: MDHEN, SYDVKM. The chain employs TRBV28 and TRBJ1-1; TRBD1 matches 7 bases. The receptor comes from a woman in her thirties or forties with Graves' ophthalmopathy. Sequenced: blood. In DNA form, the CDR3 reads TGTGCCTCAGGGGGGCAGGGATTGAACACTGAAGCTTTCCTT. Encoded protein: CASGGQGLNTEAFL.